Below, 30 T cell receptor beta chains from the same sample are listed, as sequenced in a study of T cell responses to AZD1222 COVID-19 vaccine. Generated by immunoSEQ multiplex PCR, the TCRdb table keeps only in-frame clones and is missing some. In the table there are 84,000 or so clones, more than 70% of which are singletons. The specimen comprised peripheral blood, sampled on day 0 of AZD1222 vaccination. Receptors were obtained from an adult in good health.

As concerns this clone: Other DNA sequences in this specimen translate into the identical CDR3. The chain employs TRBV27 and TRBJ1-1; 8 nucleotides match TRBD1. V shed 5 bases and J 0 bases; nucleotides not matched to a gene: 5. The CDR3 length is 15 residues. CDR1 and CDR2 from the germline V gene are MNHEY and SMNVEV (reference sequence). The CDR3 sequence is CASSGGTGLNTEAFF. For the CDR3, the DNA is TGTGCCAGCAGTGGTGGGACAGGACTGAACACTGAAGCTTTCTTT.

This chain uses TRBV27 with TRBJ2-1, with D uncertain. The CDR3 loop spans 16 amino acids. Looked up from germline, CDR1 is MNHEY and CDR2 is SMNVEV (reference sequence). Trimming left V 4 bases short and J 0 bases short, with 13 bases between. DNA for the CDR3: TGTGCCAGCAGTTCTCACTGGATCCGCTCCTACAATGAGCAGTTCTTC. This sequence encodes CASSSHWIRSYNEQFF.

This chain uses TRBV18 with TRBJ2-2, with D possibly matching TRBD1 (6 bases). The germline gives CDR1 KGHSH, CDR2 LQKENI. The CDR3 consists of 15 residues. Trimming stripped 4 bases from V and 5 bases from J, with 14 bases between. Written as DNA, the CDR3 is TGTGCCAGCTCACAGACGACTGGACAGACCGGGGAGCTGTTTTTT. It yields the protein CASSQTTGQTGELFF.

The chain is built from TRBV7-8 and TRBJ1-5; no definite D call. The length of the CDR3 is 16 residues. Germline V gene sequence: CDR1 SGHVS, CDR2 FQNEAQ. V was pared by 0 bases and J by 4 bases, with 13 bases between. The CDR3 here is CASSLALYSENQPQHF. In DNA form, the CDR3 reads TGTGCCAGCAGCTTAGCTTTATACTCGGAGAATCAGCCCCAGCATTTT.

The genes are TRBV7-2 and TRBJ2-7; TRBD2 agrees at 10 bases. CDR3 length: 14 amino acids. Germline CDR1 is SGHTA and CDR2 is FQGNSA. The V gene end was trimmed by 3 bases and the J gene end by 2 bases; junction bases not matched to a gene: 1. CDR3 sequence (DNA): TGTGCCAGCAGCTTTAGCGGGGGGCCCTACGAGCAGTACTTC. It encodes CASSFSGGPYEQYF. The entire variable domain, with the rest obtained from reference TRBV7-2 and TRBJ2-7, is as follows: GAGVSQSPSNKVTEKGKDVELRCDPISGHTALYWYRQSLGQGLEFLIYFQGNSAPDKSGLPSDRFSAERTGGSVSTLTIQRTQQEDSAVYLCASSFSGGPYEQYFGPGTRLTVT.

The CDR3 nucleotides are TGTGCCAGTAGTACGACAGGGCTAGGTCAGCCCCAGCATTTT. Its protein is CASSTTGLGQPQHF. The chain employs TRBV19 and TRBJ1-5, with 7 bases matching TRBD1. Germline loops: CDR1 LNHDA, CDR2 SQIVND (reference sequence). CDR3 length equals 14 residues. V trimming: 4 bases; J trimming: 6 bases; junction bases outside the gene matches: 6.

The rearrangement links TRBV5-6 to TRBJ1-2; 7 nucleotides agree with TRBD1. Germline assignment: CDR1 SGHDT and CDR2 YYEEEE. V shed 4 bases and J 6 bases; nucleotides not matched to a gene: 3. This CDR3 is 12 amino acids long. The CDR3 protein is CASSGRGHGYTF. The DNA for the CDR3 is TGTGCCAGCAGCGGAAGGGGGCATGGCTACACCTTC. Full variable domain (rest looked up from reference TRBV5-6 and TRBJ1-2): DAGVTQSPTHLIKTRGQQVTLRCSPKSGHDTVSWYQQALGQGPQFIFQYYEEEERQRGNFPDRFSGHQFPNYSSELNVNALLLGDSALYLCASSGRGHGYTFGSGTRLTVV.

The J gene is TRBJ1-1, the V gene TRBV5-5; D call uncertain. The CDR3 is 15 residues long. The V gene lost 0 bases and the J gene lost 3 bases, with 12 bases spanning the gap. The germline V gene has CDR1 SGHKS and CDR2 YYEKEE (reference sequence). The CDR3 nucleotides are TGTGCCAGCAGCTTGGGGAGGAGAACGGACACTGAAGCTTTCTTT. Amino acids: CASSLGRRTDTEAFF.

V and J are TRBV5-1 and TRBJ2-7; TRBD2 is a possible D gene (6 bases). With 2 bases removed from V and 5 bases from J, the gap between germline ends came to 14 bases. This CDR3 comprises 14 residues. Looked up from germline, CDR1 is SGHRS and CDR2 is YFSETQ. This chain's CDR3 is CASSFLGGVNEQYF. In DNA, the CDR3 is TGCGCCAGCAGCTTCTTGGGGGGAGTGAACGAGCAGTACTTC.

This clone was picked up a small number of times. Other DNA sequences from this sample encode an identical CDR3 as well. V is TRBV18 and J is TRBJ1-1; TRBD1 aligns across 7 bases. Germline V gene data show CDR1 as KGHSH and CDR2 as LQKENI. This CDR3 has 15 residues. V dropped 2 bases and J dropped 0; count of bases not matched to a gene: 3. The CDR3 reads CASSPAGGMNTEAFF. As DNA, the CDR3 is TGTGCCAGCTCACCAGCAGGGGGGATGAACACTGAAGCTTTCTTT. Using reference TRBV18 and TRBJ1-1 for the parts outside the CDR3, the full variable domain is NAGVMQNPRHLVRRRGQEARLRCSPMKGHSHVYWYRQLPEEGLKFMVYLQKENIIDESGMPKERFSAEFPKEGPSILRIQQVVRGDSAAYFCASSPAGGMNTEAFFGQGTRLTVV.

The chain couples TRBV7-2 to TRBJ2-4, with D perhaps TRBD2 (6 bases). Per germline, CDR1 SGHTA and CDR2 FQGNSA. V gave up 5 bases and J gave up 6 bases, with 14 bases separating them. CDR3 length equals 14 residues. The CDR3 DNA is TGTGCCAGCAGCCCCCTATCTAGCGTAAACATTCAGTACTTC. Its translation is CASSPLSSVNIQYF.

The V and J genes are TRBV6-5 and TRBJ1-1; possibly TRBD1 for D (6 bases). Germline V CDR1 and CDR2: MNHEY, SVGAGI. This CDR3 is built from 12 residues. V was shortened by 7 bases and J by 7 bases, with 13 bases between the two germline ends. The CDR3 reads CASMQGYGEAFF. CDR3 sequence (DNA): TGTGCCAGCATGCAGGGGTATGGTGAAGCTTTCTTT.

The chain combines TRBV7-9 with TRBJ2-5; D possibly corresponds to TRBD2 (5 bases). The CDR3 extends over 18 amino acids. The germline V gene has CDR1 SEHNR and CDR2 FQNEAQ (reference sequence). V was clipped by 5 bases and J by 5 bases, with 27 bases between them. This chain's CDR3 is CASSHKGGRGIRRETQYF. The CDR3 coding sequence is TGTGCCAGCAGCCACAAAGGTGGCCGAGGGATTCGAAGGGAGACCCAGTACTTC.

V and J are TRBV9 and TRBJ2-2; D perhaps matches TRBD1 (5 bases). Trimming took off 0 bases at V and 6 bases at J, with 15 bases between the two ends. This CDR3 is 16 amino acids long. Germline V CDR1 and CDR2: SGDLS, YYNGEE. CDR3 coding DNA: TGTGCCAGCAGCGTAGCACGTCAGGGAATCGCCGGGGAGCTGTTTTTT. This translates into CASSVARQGIAGELFF.

This clone has only a few counts. The gene calls are TRBV11-2 and TRBJ1-4, with D unresolved. The V and J ends lost 4 bases and 6 bases respectively, with 15 bases between them. This CDR3 has 15 residues. Germline-derived CDR1 and CDR2 are SGHAT and FQNNGV. This chain's CDR3 is CASSSLGNRDEKLFF. As DNA, the CDR3 is TGTGCCAGCAGCTCGCTAGGGAATCGAGATGAAAAACTGTTTTTT.

For the CDR3, the DNA is TGTGCCAGCAGAATACAGGGGCGCAGCTATGGCTACACCTTC. This encodes CASRIQGRSYGYTF. The chain uses TRBV6-5 and TRBJ1-2, with 7 positions matching TRBD1. CDR3 length: 14 amino acids. Trimming cost V 6 bases and J 4 bases; bases outside gene matches: 8. In germline, CDR1 is MNHEY, CDR2 SVGAGI.

The chain combines TRBV18 with TRBJ2-1; TRBD2 matches 8 bases. V shed 3 bases, J shed 4 bases, and the junction held 5 bases outside the gene matches. The CDR3 runs to 15 residues. The germline V gene encodes CDR1 KGHSH and CDR2 LQKENI. CDR3 protein: CASSPPGGYYNEQFF. In nucleotides, the CDR3 is TGTGCCAGCTCACCTCCGGGAGGGTATTACAATGAGCAGTTCTTC.

V and J are TRBV3-1 (or the pseudogene TRBV3-2) and TRBJ2-3, with D possibly TRBD2 on 6 matching bases. V lost 1 base and J 0 bases, leaving 14 bases between the germline ends. CDR1 LGHDT and CDR2 YNNKEL come from the germline V gene (reference sequence). The CDR3 is made up of 17 amino acids. The CDR3 nucleotides read TGTGCCAGCAGCCAAGCCGCGGGGCTGGGAAGCACAGATACGCAGTATTTT. Its translation is CASSQAAGLGSTDTQYF.

This chain connects TRBV19 to TRBJ1-1; D is unresolved. V was pared by 5 bases and J by 1 base, with 20 bases between. Germline values: CDR1 LNHDA, CDR2 SQIVND (reference sequence). This CDR3 has 17 amino acids. The CDR3 nucleotides read TGTGCCAGTAGTTCTCGGTCGAGCGACTACTCGAACACTGAAGCTTTCTTT. Amino acids: CASSSRSSDYSNTEAFF.

The genes are TRBV27 and TRBJ1-2; D call uncertain. The CDR3 spans 13 residues. Trimming pared 5 bases from V and 5 bases from J, leaving 12 bases between. Germline-derived CDR1 and CDR2 are MNHEY and SMNVEV (reference sequence). CDR3 sequence: CASSLEGRYGYTF. In DNA, the CDR3 is TGTGCCAGCAGTCTCGAAGGACGGTATGGCTACACCTTC.

The chain combines TRBV30 with TRBJ1-5, with 7 positions matching TRBD1. From germline, CDR1 is GTSNPN and CDR2 SVGIG (reference sequence). This CDR3 region has 14 residues. The ends lost 0 bases at V and 6 bases at J; junction bases unmatched: 5. The CDR3 nucleotides are TGTGCCTGGAGTGTAAAGGGGGCCGGTCAGCCCCAGCATTTT. Its translation: CAWSVKGAGQPQHF. Full variable domain (missing parts from reference TRBV30 and TRBJ1-5): SQTIHQWPATLVQPVGSPLSLECTVEGTSNPNLYWYRQAAGRGLQLLFYSVGIGQISSEVPQNLSASRPQDRQFILSSKKLLLSDSGFYLCAWSVKGAGQPQHFGDGTRLSIL.

The rearrangement uses TRBV18 and TRBJ2-7; D unclear. V shed 3 bases and J shed 6 bases, with 21 bases lying between them. This CDR3 spans 16 amino acids. The germline CDR1 and CDR2 sequences are KGHSH and LQKENI. The CDR3 nucleotides read TGTGCCAGCTCACCGGACCGCGGACGTCAGAACCTCGAGCAGTACTTC. Translation gives CASSPDRGRQNLEQYF. Full variable domain (remainder filled in from reference TRBV18 and TRBJ2-7): NAGVMQNPRHLVRRRGQEARLRCSPMKGHSHVYWYRQLPEEGLKFMVYLQKENIIDESGMPKERFSAEFPKEGPSILRIQQVVRGDSAAYFCASSPDRGRQNLEQYFGPGTRLTVT.

This clone was counted a few times. This chain uses TRBV11-2 with TRBJ1-3; the D is unclear. The V end was cut by 5 bases, the J end by 1 base, with 9 bases between. The V gene's germline CDR1 is SGHAT and CDR2 FQNNGV. This CDR3 contains 14 residues. This chain's CDR3 is CASSGRTSGNTIYF. CDR3 nucleotide sequence: TGTGCCAGCAGCGGGCGGACTTCTGGAAACACCATATATTTT.

This chain joins TRBV2 and TRBJ2-7; D is unresolved. This CDR3 region has 12 residues. The ends were cut back, 6 bases at V and 6 bases at J, with 12 bases in the middle. The V gene's germline CDR1 is SNHLY and CDR2 FYNNEI. The CDR3: CASRERMAEQYF. The CDR3 nucleotides are TGTGCCAGCAGGGAGAGAATGGCCGAGCAGTACTTC. The entire variable domain, with the rest obtained from reference TRBV2 and TRBJ2-7, is as follows: EPEVTQTPSHQVTQMGQEVILRCVPISNHLYFYWYRQILGQKVEFLVSFYNNEISEKSEIFDDQFSVERPDGSNFTLKIRSTKLEDSAMYFCASRERMAEQYFGPGTRLTVT.

J is TRBJ1-2 and V is TRBV4-2; 9 bases are shared with TRBD1. This CDR3 comprises 17 residues. CDR1 is LGHNA and CDR2 is YNFKEQ in the germline V gene. The V gene end was trimmed by 2 bases and the J gene end by 6 bases; junction bases not matched to a gene: 13. Written as DNA, the CDR3 is TGTGCCAGCAGCCAATCAACAGGGGGCGTGGCGCGGAATGGCTACACCTTC. As protein: CASSQSTGGVARNGYTF.

This clone is a singleton in its sample. The chain joins TRBV4-1 to TRBJ2-5; 10 nucleotides agree with TRBD2. V shed 4 bases and J 1 base; nucleotides not matched to a gene: 9. CDR3 size: 17 residues. Germline V gene lookup returns CDR1 MGHRA and CDR2 YSYEKL. The CDR3 DNA reads as TGCGCCAGCAGCCGCACCTCGTTAGCGGGAGGCCAAGAGACCCAGTACTTC. Its translation: CASSRTSLAGGQETQYF.

This rearrangement joins TRBV3-1 (or the pseudogene TRBV3-2) to TRBJ1-3; perhaps TRBD1 as D (5 bases). Germline-derived CDR1 and CDR2 are LGHDT and YNNKEL (reference sequence). This CDR3 region has 14 residues. Trimming left V 2 bases short and J 7 bases short, with 12 bases between. In DNA form, the CDR3 reads TGTGCCAGCAGCCAACACGGGACCGGTAACACCATATATTTT. Translating gives CASSQHGTGNTIYF.

V is TRBV27 and J is TRBJ1-1, with no clear D. V lost 4 bases, J lost 1 base, and 7 bases lay in between. The length of the CDR3 is 13 residues. The germline V gene has CDR1 MNHEY and CDR2 SMNVEV (reference sequence). The CDR3 spells CASSYRWNTEAFF. The CDR3 region has the DNA TGTGCCAGCAGTTATAGATGGAACACTGAAGCTTTCTTT.

V is TRBV7-9 and J is TRBJ2-7; 9 bases are a match to TRBD1. CDR3 length: 14 residues. V lost 5 bases to trimming and J lost 2 bases; unmatched junction nucleotides: 4. Germline V gene data show CDR1 as SEHNR and CDR2 as FQNEAQ (reference sequence). CDR3 in amino acids: CASSRDRVPYEQYF. The CDR3 nucleotides are TGTGCCAGCAGCCGGGACAGGGTACCCTACGAGCAGTACTTC.

V and J are TRBV6-4 and TRBJ2-5; D gene uncertain. Trimming took off 0 bases at V and 0 bases at J, with 11 bases between the two ends. This CDR3 contains 16 residues. The germline V gene encodes CDR1 MRHNA and CDR2 SNTAGT. Here the CDR3 reads CASSDSRGWYQETQYF. The CDR3 DNA is TGTGCCAGCAGTGACTCGAGAGGATGGTACCAAGAGACCCAGTACTTC.